Listed below are T cell receptor beta chains from one sample, sequenced in a study of blood T cell repertoires in COVID-19. Repertoires were generated with immunoSEQ multiplex PCR, while TCRdb's copy carries only in-frame clones and drops some. The sample consists of fewer than 150,000 clones, 75% to 90% of them appearing once. The sequencing sample was made of peripheral blood. These TCRs come from a human donor in a cohort sampled during active COVID-19. Each CDR3 is given with its conserved first and last residue. The D gene is left open where the match is weak. Some rows mark clone size as missing; the rest say once, few, many or name a class of expanded clone.

size: -; D: -; J: TRBJ1-4; V: TRBV5-3; DNA: TGTGCCAGAAGGGGGGCCTTTAAAGGGCCTAATGAAAAACTGTTTTTT; CDR3: CARRGAFKGPNEKLFF
size: -; D: -; J: TRBJ2-1; V: TRBV7-2; DNA: TGTGCCAGCAGCTGGGGAGGGGGGGGACTTGAGCAGTTCTTC; CDR3: CASSWGGGGLEQFF
size: -; D: -; J: TRBJ1-1; V: TRBV29-1; DNA: TGCAGCGTTGGGAAGGGAGCTGAAGCTTTCTTT; CDR3: CSVGKGAEAFF
size: -; D: -; J: TRBJ2-7; V: TRBV7-6; DNA: TGTGCCAGCAGCTTAGTGGCGGGTTCCCCAGGCGAGCAGTACTTC; CDR3: CASSLVAGSPGEQYF
size: -; D: -; J: TRBJ2-3; V: TRBV6-1; DNA: TGTGCCAGCCTCGATCGGAGATCTAGCACAGATACGCAGTATTTT; CDR3: CASLDRRSSTDTQYF
size: -; D: TRBD2; J: TRBJ2-1; V: TRBV6-2/TRBV6-3; DNA: TGTGCCAGCAGTCCCGGGACTAGCGGTCCTCCCTACAATGAGCAGTTCTTC; CDR3: CASSPGTSGPPYNEQFF
size: -; D: -; J: TRBJ1-2; V: TRBV6-1; DNA: TGTGCCAGCAGTGAAGACCAGGGCTATGGCTACACCTTC; CDR3: CASSEDQGYGYTF
size: -; D: -; J: TRBJ2-7; V: TRBV5-1; DNA: TGCGCCAGCAGCTTGGGGACAGATTACGAGCAGTACTTC; CDR3: CASSLGTDYEQYF
size: -; D: TRBD1; J: TRBJ1-2; V: TRBV6-5; DNA: TGTGCCAGCAGATCGACAGGGAATAACTATGGCTACACCTTC; CDR3: CASRSTGNNYGYTF
size: -; D: TRBD1; J: TRBJ1-5; V: TRBV6-2/TRBV6-3; DNA: TGTGCCAGCAGCCGAGAGGGGACAGCCAATCAGCCCCAGCATTTT; CDR3: CASSREGTANQPQHF
size: -; D: TRBD1; J: TRBJ1-1; V: TRBV7-9; DNA: TGTGCCAGCACCGACAGGGGGAACACTGAAGCTTTCTTT; CDR3: CASTDRGNTEAFF
size: -; D: TRBD2; J: TRBJ2-5; V: TRBV6-5; DNA: TGTGCCAGCAGTCCCGGGGGGGAAGAGACCCAGTACTTC; CDR3: CASSPGGEETQYF
size: once; D: TRBD1; J: TRBJ2-1; V: TRBV11-3; DNA: TGTGCCAGCAGCTTAAGGACAGGGTACCACAATGAGCAGTTCTTC; CDR3: CASSLRTGYHNEQFF
size: -; D: -; J: TRBJ1-5; V: TRBV30; DNA: TGTGCCTGGAGTGTAGGACAGTTCAATCAGCCCCAGCATTTT; CDR3: CAWSVGQFNQPQHF